A single sample is the source of the 30 T cell receptor beta chains below, sequenced in a study of blood T cell repertoires in COVID-19. TCRdb keeps only in-frame clones here, not all; method: immunoSEQ multiplex PCR. The sample consists of some 180,000 clones, 70% to 90% of them appearing once. Material: peripheral blood. The receptor set was obtained from a man aged 65-85 years with active or convalescent COVID-19.

This chain joins TRBV3-1 (or the pseudogene TRBV3-2) and TRBJ2-3, with D perhaps TRBD2 (7 bases). The CDR3 covers 17 residues. V lost 0 bases and J 1 base, leaving 14 bases between the germline ends. The V gene's germline CDR1 is LGHDT and CDR2 YNNKEL (reference sequence). The CDR3 reads CASSQEGGLGGTDTQYF. CDR3 nucleotides: TGTGCCAGCAGCCAAGAGGGGGGGCTCGGAGGCACAGATACGCAGTATTTT.

The genes are TRBV27 and TRBJ2-3, with D possibly being TRBD2 (6 bases). Trimming stripped 4 bases from V and 0 bases from J, with 11 bases between. The CDR3 contains 15 residues. Germline V CDR1 and CDR2: MNHEY, SMNVEV (reference sequence). The CDR3 coding sequence is TGTGCCAGCAGTTCCCGCCGGGAGAGCACAGATACGCAGTATTTT. This sequence encodes CASSSRRESTDTQYF.

The chain joins TRBV2 to TRBJ1-1; 7 nucleotides agree with TRBD1. The germline gives CDR1 SNHLY, CDR2 FYNNEI. Germline trimming cut 4 bases from V and 1 base from J; bases unmatched to any gene: 6. The CDR3 contains 15 residues. The CDR3 sequence is CASSGQGLRNTEAFF. The CDR3 DNA reads as TGTGCCAGCAGTGGACAGGGCCTGAGGAACACTGAAGCTTTCTTT.

This rearrangement joins TRBV5-5 to TRBJ2-7, with 9 bases aligning to TRBD1. Germline assignment: CDR1 SGHKS and CDR2 YYEKEE (reference sequence). Germline trimming cut 4 bases from V and 3 bases from J; bases unmatched to any gene: 5. This CDR3 is 14 amino acids long. The CDR3 sequence: CASSPGTGRYEQYF. CDR3 DNA: TGTGCCAGCAGCCCCGGGACAGGGCGCTACGAGCAGTACTTC.

J is TRBJ1-6 and V is TRBV7-6; 7 nucleotides line up with TRBD1. Germline V gives CDR1 SGHVS, CDR2 FNYEAQ. The CDR3 covers 19 residues. Trimming cost V 4 bases and J 3 bases; bases outside gene matches: 15. CDR3 DNA: TGTGCCAGCAGCTCCTTTCCCGGACAGGACCCATACTATAATTCACCCCTCCACTTT. Translation: CASSSFPGQDPYYNSPLHF.

This clone came up a few times. V is TRBV6-5 and J is TRBJ2-4, with 8 bases that match TRBD2. Trimming removed 8 bases from V and 2 bases from J; junction bases left unmatched: 5. The CDR3 contains 14 residues. The germline V gene has CDR1 MNHEY and CDR2 SVGAGI. The CDR3 bases are TGTGCCAGCCTATCGGGGGGGACCAAAAACATTCAGTACTTC. This sequence encodes CASLSGGTKNIQYF.

V usage is TRBV19 and J usage is TRBJ2-1, with 14 bases identical to TRBD2. Trimming removed 8 bases from V and 0 bases from J; junction bases left unmatched: 9. This CDR3 comprises 18 residues. Looked up from germline, CDR1 is LNHDA and CDR2 is SQIVND (reference sequence). In DNA, the CDR3 is TGTGCCAGTTCCAGACTAGCGGGGGGGCCGAGCTCCTACAATGAGCAGTTCTTC. It translates to CASSRLAGGPSSYNEQFF.

The chain uses TRBV7-2 and TRBJ1-1; weak D call: TRBD1 (6 bases). The CDR3 has 13 amino acids. With 5 bases removed from V and 4 bases from J, the gap between germline ends came to 11 bases. Germline lookup yields CDR1 SGHTA and CDR2 FQGNSA. The CDR3 bases are TGTGCCAGCAGCCCCGGGACATCCACTGAAGCTTTCTTT. Encoded protein: CASSPGTSTEAFF. The full variable domain, completed using reference TRBV7-2 and TRBJ1-1, is GAGVSQSPSNKVTEKGKDVELRCDPISGHTALYWYRQSLGQGLEFLIYFQGNSAPDKSGLPSDRFSAERTGGSVSTLTIQRTQQEDSAVYLCASSPGTSTEAFFGQGTRLTVV.

CDR3: CASSVSRASSGNTIYF. The CDR3 DNA sequence: TGTGCCAGCAGCGTCAGCAGGGCCAGCTCTGGAAACACCATATATTTT. The chain has TRBV9 and TRBJ1-3; perhaps TRBD1 as D (5 bases). The germline V gene encodes CDR1 SGDLS and CDR2 YYNGEE. Deletions cut 2 bases from V and 0 bases from J, with 12 bases between. The CDR3 loop spans 16 amino acids.

The chain carries TRBV5-1 and TRBJ1-4; perhaps TRBD1 as D (5 bases). The CDR3 totals 14 residues. Germline loops: CDR1 SGHRS, CDR2 YFSETQ. The V gene lost 0 bases and the J gene lost 8 bases, with 11 bases spanning the gap. CDR3 sequence reads: CASSLADSEEKLFF. The CDR3 region has the DNA TGCGCCAGCAGCTTGGCCGACAGTGAGGAAAAACTGTTTTTT.

This clone was picked up one time. J is TRBJ1-3 and V is TRBV7-9, with 7 bases identical to TRBD1. Germline CDR1 reads SEHNR; CDR2 reads FQNEAQ (reference sequence). Trimming took 2 bases from V and 4 from J; bases not matched to a gene: 5. This CDR3 contains 15 residues. The CDR3 DNA reads TGTGCCAGCAGCTTAACAGGGGCGGTGGGAAACACCATATATTTT. The encoded protein is CASSLTGAVGNTIYF.

The chain employs TRBV12-5 and TRBJ1-4; the D is unclear. The germline gives CDR1 LGHNT, CDR2 FRNRAP. Between the trimmed V and J ends, which lost 6 bases and 3 bases, there was a span of 11 bases. The CDR3 sequence is 14 residues long. The CDR3 here is CASGHSGSNEKLFF. DNA of the CDR3: TGTGCTAGTGGCCATTCGGGGTCTAATGAAAAACTGTTTTTT.

The rearrangement links TRBV2 to TRBJ1-3; the match to TRBD1 covers 8 bases. This CDR3 has 15 residues. The V and J ends lost 2 bases and 4 bases, in that order; junction bases with no gene match: 4. CDR1 is SNHLY and CDR2 is FYNNEI in the germline V gene. CDR3: CASSEPRGQGNTIYF. The CDR3 nucleotides are TGTGCCAGCAGTGAACCCAGGGGGCAAGGAAACACCATATATTTT.

This sequence joins TRBV6-5 and TRBJ2-7; TRBD1 matches at 11 bases. Germline V CDR1 and CDR2: MNHEY, SVGAGI. The CDR3 is made up of 15 amino acids. The ends lost 7 bases at V and 3 bases at J; junction bases unmatched: 8. CDR3 sequence: CASTSTGTGGYEQYF. CDR3 nucleotides: TGTGCCAGCACCTCGACGGGGACAGGGGGCTACGAGCAGTACTTC.

This sequence joins TRBV5-4 and TRBJ1-4; no definite D call. Trimming stripped 0 bases from V and 3 bases from J, with 12 bases between. CDR1 is SGHNT, CDR2 YYREEE, per germline (reference sequence). This CDR3 has 16 residues. CDR3 coding DNA: TGTGCCAGCAGCTTGGCCTTGGGGAGTGCTAATGAAAAACTGTTTTTT. Residues: CASSLALGSANEKLFF.

This chain links TRBV14 with TRBJ1-1, with D possibly being TRBD1 (5 bases). CDR3 length: 13 amino acids. Germline CDR1 is SGHDN and CDR2 is FVKESK. The V and J ends lost 5 bases and 2 bases respectively, with 9 bases between them. The CDR3 protein is CASSKTANTEAFF. The CDR3 coding sequence is TGTGCCAGCAGCAAGACAGCTAACACTGAAGCTTTCTTT. The variable domain in full, with the rest retrieved from reference TRBV14 and TRBJ1-1, is EAGVTQFPSHSVIEKGQTVTLRCDPISGHDNLYWYRRVMGKEIKFLLHFVKESKQDESGMPNNRFLAERTGGTYSTLKVQPAELEDSGVYFCASSKTANTEAFFGQGTRLTVV.

The sample holds a few counts of this clone. This rearrangement joins TRBV19 to TRBJ1-3; D is uncertain. Germline assignment: CDR1 LNHDA and CDR2 SQIVND (reference sequence). This CDR3 has 14 residues. The germline V and J ends were trimmed by 6 bases and 10 bases, with 19 bases remaining between them. CDR3: CASRPGLLIGTIYF. Here the CDR3 DNA reads TGTGCCAGTAGGCCCGGACTCCTGATCGGGACCATATATTTT.

This chain connects TRBV7-8 to TRBJ1-5; D is possibly TRBD1 (6 bases). CDR3 length equals 16 residues. Germline CDR1 is SGHVS and CDR2 is FQNEAQ. The ends were cut back, 5 bases at V and 2 bases at J, with 16 bases in the middle. The CDR3 nucleotides are TGTGCCAGCAGCATCAGGGGTCCGAACGGCAATCAGCCCCAGCATTTT. This translates into CASSIRGPNGNQPQHF.

The genes are TRBV4-3 and TRBJ1-2; TRBD1 is a possible D gene (6 bases). V lost 0 bases and J lost 2, with 16 bases in between. Per the germline V gene, CDR1 is LGHNA and CDR2 is YSLEER. The CDR3 sequence is 17 residues long. CDR3 nucleotide sequence: TGCGCCAGCAGCCAAGATCCTGGTCAGGGGTTCAACTATGGCTACACCTTC. Translation: CASSQDPGQGFNYGYTF.

The chain joins TRBV4-3 to TRBJ2-4, with TRBD2 as a possible D gene (5 bases). In germline, CDR1 is LGHNA, CDR2 YSLEER. The CDR3 loop spans 13 amino acids. V lost 0 bases to trimming and J lost 14 bases, with 14 bases between them. CDR3 in DNA: TGCGCCAGCAGCCAAGACTTTGCGACTACTAAGTACTTC. Residues: CASSQDFATTKYF.

The chain is built from TRBV6-2 or TRBV6-3 and TRBJ2-7; 9 nucleotides line up with TRBD1. Per germline, CDR1 MNHEY and CDR2 SVGEGT. V lost 5 bases and J lost 2; bases outside the gene matches: 4. There are 14 residues in the CDR3. The CDR3 reads CASSGQGLTYEQYF. The CDR3 bases are TGTGCCAGCAGTGGACAGGGGCTGACCTACGAGCAGTACTTC.

The chain is built from TRBV2 and TRBJ2-5; D call uncertain. This CDR3 has 14 amino acids. Trimming took off 8 bases at V and 4 bases at J, with 17 bases between the two ends. Germline CDR1 is SNHLY and CDR2 is FYNNEI. CDR3 DNA: TGTGCCAGCCAAACAGAATGGGCGACAGAGACCCAGTACTTC. Translation gives CASQTEWATETQYF.

This chain connects TRBV5-1 to TRBJ1-1; the D gene is possibly TRBD1 (6 bases). The CDR3 runs to 14 residues. The V gene's germline CDR1 is SGHRS and CDR2 YFSETQ. The V end lost 4 bases, the J end lost 3 bases, and 13 bases lay between the germline ends. CDR3 loop: CASSKDSQDTEAFF. The CDR3 region has the DNA TGCGCCAGCAGCAAGGACAGCCAAGACACTGAAGCTTTCTTT.

A few counts support this clone. The gene calls are TRBV6-5 and TRBJ1-6, with TRBD1 as a possible D gene (6 bases). Germline V gives CDR1 MNHEY, CDR2 SVGAGI. This CDR3 spans 14 amino acids. The V gene lost 2 bases and the J gene lost 9 bases, with 11 bases spanning the gap. Here the CDR3 reads CASSYPGQLSPLHF. In DNA form, the CDR3 reads TGTGCCAGCAGTTACCCCGGACAGCTTTCACCCCTCCACTTT.

V usage is TRBV10-3 and J usage is TRBJ1-2, with D unclear. V was pared by 8 bases and J by 0 bases, with 13 bases between. Looked up from germline, CDR1 is ENHRY and CDR2 is SYGVKD. This CDR3 has 14 residues. The CDR3 nucleotides read TGTGCCATCGCCCGAGGCGGTACTAACTATGGCTACACCTTC. It codes for CAIARGGTNYGYTF.

V is TRBV7-9 and J is TRBJ1-2, with D perhaps matching TRBD1 (5 bases). V lost 8 bases and J 2 bases, leaving 15 bases between the germline ends. The CDR3 consists of 14 residues. CDR1 and CDR2 from the germline V gene are SEHNR and FQNEAQ (reference sequence). Here the CDR3 DNA reads TGTGCCAGCTCATCGCAGCAGGGAAACTATGGCTACACCTTC. Its translation is CASSSQQGNYGYTF.

This chain joins TRBV4-1 and TRBJ1-2; the D gene is possibly TRBD1 (5 bases). Germline V gene data show CDR1 as MGHRA and CDR2 as YSYEKL. Trimming left V 4 bases short and J 4 bases short, with 10 bases between. The CDR3 length is 13 residues. CDR3 residues: CASSPAGIYGYTF. In DNA form, the CDR3 reads TGCGCCAGCAGCCCGGCAGGGATCTATGGCTACACCTTC.

J is TRBJ1-4 and V is TRBV4-3; a weak D match, TRBD1 (5 bases). The germline CDR1 and CDR2 sequences are LGHNA and YSLEER. V was trimmed by 5 bases and J by 3 bases, leaving 16 bases between them. The CDR3 length is 16 residues. As DNA, the CDR3 is TGCGCCAGCAGCGACGTGGGGGGGATCCCTAATGAAAAACTGTTTTTT. Protein sequence: CASSDVGGIPNEKLFF.

This sequence joins TRBV7-2 and TRBJ2-1, with 9 bases that match TRBD2. The CDR3 length is 15 residues. Trimming at V came to 4 bases and at J to 1 base, leaving 2 bases not matched to a gene. Germline V CDR1 and CDR2: SGHTA, FQGNSA. The CDR3 is CASSSGLASYNEQFF. The CDR3 DNA is TGTGCCAGCAGCTCCGGACTAGCGTCCTACAATGAGCAGTTCTTC. Drawing the rest from reference TRBV7-2 and TRBJ2-1, the complete variable domain is GAGVSQSPSNKVTEKGKDVELRCDPISGHTALYWYRQSLGQGLEFLIYFQGNSAPDKSGLPSDRFSAERTGGSVSTLTIQRTQQEDSAVYLCASSSGLASYNEQFFGPGTRLTVL.

The chain carries TRBV6-2 or TRBV6-3 and TRBJ1-5, with a weak D call TRBD1 (5 bases). CDR1 and CDR2 (germline): MNHEY, SVGEGT. CDR3 length equals 15 residues. Deletions cut 0 bases from V and 5 bases from J, with 11 bases between. Here the CDR3 reads CASSYSGQIYQPQHF. CDR3 coding DNA: TGTGCCAGCAGTTACTCGGGGCAGATCTATCAGCCCCAGCATTTT.